A single T cell receptor (beta chain) is shown here with its context. Its antigen remains unknown. The CDR3 is made up of 14 amino acids. Germline V gives CDR1 WSHSY, CDR2 SAAADI. V was pared by 10 bases and J by 7 bases, with 8 bases of the junction left unmatched. The sample belongs to a study of prognosis after radiotherapy for stage I lung cancer. The overall study: The study enrolled patients with stage I non-small cell lung cancer between 2018 and early 2019. Study observations and caveats: A difference in TRBV and TRBJ gene usage was reportedly seen between patients with and without metastases. Unique TCR clone counts went down once patients had stereotactic body radiation therapy, median about 10,000 versus 6,900. Among patients who developed distant metastases, Shannon entropy after stereotactic body radiation therapy was lower.

It was by two-round multiplex PCR that TCR beta CDR3 was amplified from genomic DNA. Initially, in first-round PCR, primers specific to each TRBV and TRBJ gene were used. One entry per CDR3 protein results from TCRdb running MiXCR on the multiplex PCR reads. This sample yields some 34,000 distinct CDR3 sequences, of which under 35% are seen a single time; roughly 17% belongs to the top ten. This receptor was identified in a donor older than 45 with non-small cell lung cancer. V gene TRBV10-2 combines with J gene TRBJ2-1; 12 bases align to TRBD2. The source material was PBMCs, sampled before or after stereotactic body radiation therapy (not recorded which). CDR3 coding DNA: TGCGCCACACTCTCTAGCGGGAGGGGAAATGAGCAGTTCTTC. Protein: CATLSSGRGNEQFF.